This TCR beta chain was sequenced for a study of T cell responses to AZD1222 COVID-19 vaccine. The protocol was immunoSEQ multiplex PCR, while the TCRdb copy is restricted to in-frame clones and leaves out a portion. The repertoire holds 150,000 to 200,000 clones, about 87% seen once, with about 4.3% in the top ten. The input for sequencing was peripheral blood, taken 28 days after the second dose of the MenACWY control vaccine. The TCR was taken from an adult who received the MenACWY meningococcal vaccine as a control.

CDR3 coding DNA: TGTGCCAGCAGTAAGCTGGGACAGGGTTCCTACGAGCAGTACTTC. It yields the protein CASSKLGQGSYEQYF. The chain couples TRBV28 to TRBJ2-7, with 9 nucleotides matching TRBD1. Germline trimming cut 5 bases from V and 1 base from J; bases unmatched to any gene: 6. The CDR3 is made up of 15 amino acids. Germline CDR1 reads MDHEN; CDR2 reads SYDVKM.